The 5 T cell receptor beta chains below all came from one sample that was sequenced in a study of PD-1 blockade in classical Hodgkin lymphoma. Following autologous stem cell transplantation, relapse occurred in every patient, and exposure to brentuximab vedotin varied. The table came from immunoSEQ multiplex PCR; TCRdb's copy has only in-frame clones and leaves some out. Of around 36,000 clones in the sample, over 70% were seen once. Sequencing was performed on peripheral blood mononuclear cells (PBMCs), taken at baseline. These receptors all stem from a human donor with classical Hodgkin lymphoma.

The chain carries TRBV5-6 and TRBJ2-7, with D maybe TRBD1 (6 bases). Germline V gene sequence: CDR1 SGHDT, CDR2 YYEEEE. This CDR3 spans 16 amino acids. V was clipped by 4 bases and J by 6 bases, with 23 bases between them. In nucleotides, the CDR3 is TGTGCCAGCAGCCAAATGGGCAGGGGAAAAAGTTTCGAGCAGTACTTC. It codes for CASSQMGRGKSFEQYF.

The V and J genes are TRBV10-3 and TRBJ2-1, with TRBD1 matching over 8 bases. V shed 1 base and J 4 bases; nucleotides not matched to a gene: 3. The CDR3 consists of 15 residues. In germline, CDR1 is ENHRY, CDR2 SYGVKD. The CDR3: CAISEYRDRYNEQFF. CDR3 DNA: TGTGCCATCAGTGAGTACCGGGACAGGTACAATGAGCAGTTCTTC.

The V call is TRBV12-5, the J call TRBJ2-7, with TRBD1 matching over 8 bases. V was clipped by 2 bases and J by 5 bases; unmatched bases: 5. CDR3 length equals 14 residues. The V gene's germline CDR1 is LGHNT and CDR2 FRNRAP. The CDR3: CASGLFPGGNEQYF. The CDR3 DNA follows: TGTGCTAGTGGTTTGTTTCCAGGGGGCAACGAGCAGTACTTC. The full variable domain, completed using reference TRBV12-5 and TRBJ2-7, is DARVTQTPRHKVTEMGQEVTMRCQPILGHNTVFWYRQTMMQGLELLAYFRNRAPLDDSGMPKDRFSAEMPDATLATLKIQPSEPRDSAVYFCASGLFPGGNEQYFGPGTRLTVT.

The chain couples TRBV14 to TRBJ2-1; 11 bases match TRBD2. V was clipped by 3 bases and J by 3 bases; unmatched bases: 7. CDR3 length: 17 residues. CDR1 and CDR2 from the germline V gene are SGHDN and FVKESK. The CDR3 loop is CASSHLPGLADYNEQFF. For the CDR3, the DNA is TGTGCCAGCAGCCACCTCCCGGGACTAGCGGACTACAATGAGCAGTTCTTC. Based on the CDR3 plus reference TRBV14 and TRBJ2-1, the full variable domain is EAGVTQFPSHSVIEKGQTVTLRCDPISGHDNLYWYRRVMGKEIKFLLHFVKESKQDESGMPNNRFLAERTGGTYSTLKVQPAELEDSGVYFCASSHLPGLADYNEQFFGPGTRLTVL.

V and J are TRBV5-1 and TRBJ1-6, with 10 bases identical to TRBD1. V shed 4 bases, J shed 6 bases, and the junction held 7 bases outside the gene matches. Germline V CDR1 and CDR2: SGHRS, YFSETQ. The CDR3 spans 16 residues. The DNA for the CDR3 is TGCGCCAGCAGCCCACGGGACAGGGGCTTTAATTCACCCCTCCACTTT. Translation: CASSPRDRGFNSPLHF. Full variable domain (missing parts from reference TRBV5-1 and TRBJ1-6): KAGVTQTPRYLIKTRGQQVTLSCSPISGHRSVSWYQQTPGQGLQFLFEYFSETQRNKGNFPGRFSGRQFSNSRSEMNVSTLELGDSALYLCASSPRDRGFNSPLHFGNGTRLTVT.